The rows below give T cell receptor beta chains drawn from one sample of a study of blood T cell repertoires in COVID-19. The method was immunoSEQ multiplex PCR; TCRdb's version includes in-frame clones alone and lacks a portion of them. This sample has about 350,000 clones; around 87% occur once, and the top ten carry approximately 5%. The source material was PBMCs or T cells enriched from blood (not recorded which). These receptor sequences come from a woman aged 25 to 45 who had recovered from COVID-19. CDR3s include the opening cysteine and the closing phenylalanine or tryptophan. D genes are given only for firm matches. The size field is filled for only some rows; it gives once, few, many or a size class.

J: TRBJ1-1
V: TRBV2
D: TRBD1
size: .
CDR3: CASKGAVNTEAFF
DNA: TGTGCCAGCAAGGGGGCTGTGAACACTGAAGCTTTCTTT

J: TRBJ2-1
V: TRBV7-7
D: TRBD1
size: .
CDR3: CASSLDRDDEQFF
DNA: TGTGCTAGCAGCTTGGACAGGGATGATGAGCAGTTCTTC

J: TRBJ2-1
V: TRBV5-5
D: .
size: .
CDR3: CASSPDTNEQFF
DNA: TGTGCCAGCAGCCCCGACACAAATGAGCAGTTCTTC

J: TRBJ1-3
V: TRBV9
D: .
size: .
CDR3: CASSVSHSGVSRNTIYF
DNA: TGTGCCAGCAGCGTATCCCACTCGGGGGTTTCTAGAAACACCATATATTTT

J: TRBJ1-3
V: TRBV10-3
D: .
size: .
CDR3: CAMIGESNTIYF
DNA: TGTGCCATGATAGGAGAAAGCAACACCATATATTTT

J: TRBJ1-1
V: TRBV6-5
D: TRBD1
size: .
CDR3: CASSYGGGQGVEAFF
DNA: TGTGCCAGCAGTTACGGAGGGGGACAGGGTGTTGAAGCTTTCTTT

J: TRBJ2-6
V: TRBV5-1
D: .
size: .
CDR3: CASSLGGAPGANVLTF
DNA: TGCGCCAGCAGCTTGGGTGGGGCGCCTGGGGCCAACGTCCTGACTTTC

J: TRBJ2-7
V: TRBV2
D: TRBD1
size: .
CDR3: CASQGQQVSYEQYF
DNA: TGTGCCAGCCAGGGACAGCAGGTTTCCTACGAGCAGTACTTC

J: TRBJ1-2
V: TRBV23-1
D: .
size: .
CDR3: CASSQEDRSNYGYTF
DNA: TGCGCCAGCAGTCAAGAGGACAGATCTAACTATGGCTACACCTTC

J: TRBJ2-1
V: TRBV3-1/TRBV3-2
D: TRBD2
size: once
CDR3: CASSLPLAGGWNEQFF
DNA: TGTGCCAGCAGCCTCCCCCTAGCGGGGGGGTGGAATGAGCAGTTCTTC

J: TRBJ1-3
V: TRBV3-1/TRBV3-2
D: TRBD1
size: .
CDR3: CASSRPTGTGNTIYF
DNA: TGTGCCAGCAGCCGACCGACAGGGACTGGAAACACCATATATTTT

J: TRBJ2-7
V: TRBV5-4
D: TRBD1
size: few
CDR3: CASSPHGTGAYEQYF
DNA: TGTGCCAGCAGCCCTCACGGGACAGGGGCCTACGAGCAGTACTTC

J: TRBJ2-2
V: TRBV6-5
D: .
size: .
CDR3: CASYQGYTGELFF
DNA: TGTGCCAGCTACCAGGGGTACACCGGGGAGCTGTTTTTT

J: TRBJ2-1
V: TRBV5-1
D: TRBD1
size: few
CDR3: CASSTGQGGTYNEQFF
DNA: TGCGCCAGCAGCACCGGACAGGGGGGCACCTACAATGAGCAGTTCTTC

J: TRBJ1-1
V: TRBV2
D: .
size: .
CDR3: CASSDTFAGANTEAFF
DNA: TGTGCCAGCAGTGACACGTTTGCAGGGGCGAACACTGAAGCTTTCTTT

J: TRBJ1-2
V: TRBV9
D: TRBD1
size: .
CDR3: CASSVAPAGGYGYTF
DNA: TGTGCCAGCAGCGTAGCTCCGGCAGGGGGTTATGGCTACACCTTC